This TCR beta chain comes out of a study of shared clonotypes between healthy human individuals. Unmatched junction bases numbered 1, after V lost 2 bases and J lost 5 bases. Germline V gives CDR1 SGHVS, CDR2 FQNEAQ. The CDR3 consists of 14 residues. Several immunoSEQ plates held equal portions of the genomic DNA taken from each subset. DNA from unsorted PBMC was sequenced on ten immunoSEQ deep assay plates. Method: immunoSEQ multiplex PCR; TCRdb's copy keeps in-frame clones and lacks some. The sample consists of a few hundred thousand clones, 60% to 80% of them appearing once. The gene calls are TRBV7-8 and TRBJ2-1, with 9 positions matching TRBD1. The sequence came from a woman aged 40 to 50 in good health. Some clones in this sample may be carry-over from other donors' samples. Input material: PBMCs. The CDR3 reads CASSLWDRDNEQFF. In DNA form, the CDR3 reads TGTGCCAGCAGCTTATGGGACAGGGACAATGAGCAGTTCTTC.